This is a list of T cell receptor beta chains from one sample in a study of identical twins. TCRdb passed the 5' RACE reads through MiXCR, listing each CDR3 protein once. The repertoire holds more than 650,000 distinct CDR3 sequences, 5.5% to 6.5% seen once, with 1.5% to 2% in the top ten. The specimen sequenced was naive T cells sorted from blood. These TCRs come from a man aged 18 to 30 in good health. Each CDR3 is given with its conserved first and last residue. A D gene is named only where the DNA matches it firmly. Clone size is stated in some rows and not others, as once, few, many or a class when expanded.

j_call: TRBJ2-3
clone_size: .
d_call: .
v_call: TRBV7-2
cdr3_aa: CASSLLTPTDTQYF
cdr3_nt: TGTGCCAGCAGCTTATTGACACCTACAGATACGCAGTATTTT

j_call: TRBJ2-1
clone_size: few
d_call: .
v_call: TRBV7-9
cdr3_aa: CASSSRRHSLGRFF
cdr3_nt: TGTGCCAGCAGCTCCAGAAGACATTCCCTAGGCCGTTTCTTC

j_call: TRBJ2-3
clone_size: few
d_call: .
v_call: TRBV6-5
cdr3_aa: CASSSRGGTVTDTQYF
cdr3_nt: TGTGCCAGCAGTTCCCGCGGCGGGACTGTCACAGATACGCAGTATTTT

j_call: TRBJ2-1
clone_size: many
d_call: .
v_call: TRBV7-6
cdr3_aa: CASSRVAENEQFF
cdr3_nt: TGTGCCAGCAGCCGGGTGGCGGAAAATGAGCAGTTCTTC

j_call: TRBJ2-1
clone_size: many
d_call: .
v_call: TRBV24-1
cdr3_aa: CATSETGTLNEQFF
cdr3_nt: TGTGCCACCAGTGAAACCGGGACTCTCAATGAGCAGTTCTTC

j_call: TRBJ2-2
clone_size: many
d_call: .
v_call: TRBV9
cdr3_aa: CASSPDLDGPNTGELFF
cdr3_nt: TGTGCCAGCAGCCCAGACCTGGACGGACCGAACACCGGGGAGCTGTTTTTT

j_call: TRBJ2-1
clone_size: many
d_call: .
v_call: TRBV6-1
cdr3_aa: CASTSPTPGGAWTYNEQFF
cdr3_nt: TGTGCCAGCACCTCGCCTACGCCCGGAGGGGCCTGGACCTACAATGAGCAGTTCTTC

j_call: TRBJ2-5
clone_size: many
d_call: TRBD2
v_call: TRBV4-2
cdr3_aa: CASSVGNSGAQETQYF
cdr3_nt: TGTGCCAGCAGCGTGGGGAATAGCGGGGCCCAAGAGACCCAGTACTTC

j_call: TRBJ2-1
clone_size: .
d_call: .
v_call: TRBV21-1
cdr3_aa: CASSKRGLREGSSYNEQFF
cdr3_nt: TGTGCCAGCAGCAAACGAGGTTTACGGGAGGGAAGCTCCTACAATGAGCAGTTCTTC

j_call: TRBJ2-1
clone_size: many
d_call: .
v_call: TRBV20-1
cdr3_aa: CSARDSTRIHNEQFF
cdr3_nt: TGCAGTGCTAGAGATTCCACTAGAATCCACAATGAGCAGTTCTTC

j_call: TRBJ1-3
clone_size: .
d_call: .
v_call: TRBV9
cdr3_aa: CASSVGGGNSGNTIYF
cdr3_nt: TGTGCCAGCAGCGTAGGGGGGGGGAACTCTGGAAACACCATATATTTT

j_call: TRBJ1-1
clone_size: many
d_call: .
v_call: TRBV27
cdr3_aa: CASSLRQTQPMNTEAFF
cdr3_nt: TGTGCCAGCAGTTTAAGGCAAACACAGCCCATGAACACTGAAGCTTTCTTT

j_call: TRBJ2-2
clone_size: many
d_call: .
v_call: TRBV6-5
cdr3_aa: CASSYWGRRNTGELFF
cdr3_nt: TGTGCCAGCAGTTACTGGGGACGGAGGAACACCGGGGAGCTGTTTTTT

j_call: TRBJ2-1
clone_size: .
d_call: TRBD2
v_call: TRBV10-3
cdr3_aa: CAIRGTSGGSSYNEQFF
cdr3_nt: TGTGCCATCAGGGGGACTAGCGGAGGCAGCTCCTACAATGAGCAGTTCTTC

j_call: TRBJ2-5
clone_size: few
d_call: .
v_call: TRBV29-1
cdr3_aa: CSVHDGETQYF
cdr3_nt: TGCAGCGTTCATGACGGAGAGACCCAGTACTTC

j_call: TRBJ2-1
clone_size: many
d_call: .
v_call: TRBV4-2
cdr3_aa: CASSQTGGWDPYNEQFF
cdr3_nt: TGTGCCAGCAGCCAAACTGGGGGGTGGGACCCCTACAATGAGCAGTTCTTC

j_call: TRBJ2-5
clone_size: few
d_call: TRBD1
v_call: TRBV30
cdr3_aa: CAWSVKGAEETQYF
cdr3_nt: TGTGCCTGGAGCGTAAAGGGGGCAGAGGAGACCCAGTACTTC

j_call: TRBJ2-5
clone_size: many
d_call: .
v_call: TRBV20-1
cdr3_aa: CSAISTEEETQYF
cdr3_nt: TGCAGTGCTATATCGACAGAAGAAGAGACCCAGTACTTC

j_call: TRBJ1-2
clone_size: .
d_call: .
v_call: TRBV6-1
cdr3_aa: CASSDFSNLYGYTF
cdr3_nt: TGTGCCAGCAGTGACTTTTCAAACCTCTATGGCTACACCTTC

j_call: TRBJ2-1
clone_size: .
d_call: TRBD2
v_call: TRBV12-3/TRBV12-4
cdr3_aa: CASSHTSGNEQFF
cdr3_nt: TGTGCCAGCAGTCATACTAGCGGCAATGAGCAGTTCTTC

j_call: TRBJ2-7
clone_size: many
d_call: .
v_call: TRBV30
cdr3_aa: CAAQYGNYEQYF
cdr3_nt: TGTGCCGCTCAATACGGTAACTACGAGCAGTACTTC

j_call: TRBJ2-3
clone_size: many
d_call: TRBD1
v_call: TRBV5-1
cdr3_aa: CASSLVGGGTDTQYF
cdr3_nt: TGCGCCAGCAGCTTGGTAGGGGGCGGCACAGATACGCAGTATTTT

j_call: TRBJ2-2
clone_size: many
d_call: .
v_call: TRBV10-3
cdr3_aa: CAISGLVDANTGELFF
cdr3_nt: TGTGCCATCAGTGGCTTAGTAGATGCGAACACCGGGGAGCTGTTTTTT

j_call: TRBJ2-2
clone_size: many
d_call: .
v_call: TRBV6-5
cdr3_aa: CASSYAGGGAGELFF
cdr3_nt: TGTGCCAGCAGTTACGCGGGCGGAGGAGCCGGGGAGCTGTTTTTT

j_call: TRBJ2-1
clone_size: many
d_call: .
v_call: TRBV5-1
cdr3_aa: CASSLASSYNEQFF
cdr3_nt: TGTGCCAGCAGTTTAGCGAGCTCCTACAATGAGCAGTTCTTC

j_call: TRBJ2-3
clone_size: many
d_call: .
v_call: TRBV20-1
cdr3_aa: CSARTGTDTQYF
cdr3_nt: TGCAGTGCTCGGACAGGCACAGATACGCAGTATTTT

j_call: TRBJ2-3
clone_size: many
d_call: TRBD1
v_call: TRBV5-1
cdr3_aa: CASSGDSSTDTQYF
cdr3_nt: TGCGCCAGCAGCGGGGACAGCAGCACAGATACGCAGTATTTT

j_call: TRBJ2-3
clone_size: .
d_call: .
v_call: TRBV29-1
cdr3_aa: CSASPLTDTQYF
cdr3_nt: TGCAGCGCTAGCCCCCTCACAGATACGCAGTATTTT

j_call: TRBJ2-7
clone_size: few
d_call: .
v_call: TRBV7-2
cdr3_aa: CASSLSRAAPYEQYF
cdr3_nt: TGTGCCAGCAGCTTATCAAGGGCGGCACCCTACGAGCAGTACTTC

j_call: TRBJ2-4
clone_size: many
d_call: .
v_call: TRBV6-5
cdr3_aa: CASSYSVTGNIQYF
cdr3_nt: TGTGCCAGCAGTTACTCTGTTACAGGGAACATTCAGTACTTC

j_call: TRBJ2-1
clone_size: .
d_call: .
v_call: TRBV3-1
cdr3_aa: CASSQTAEQFF
cdr3_nt: TGTGCCAGCAGCCAGACCGCGGAGCAGTTCTTC

j_call: TRBJ2-2
clone_size: few
d_call: .
v_call: TRBV20-1
cdr3_aa: CSAKVDRTGELFF
cdr3_nt: TGCAGTGCTAAGGTCGACCGGACCGGGGAGCTGTTTTTT

j_call: TRBJ2-5
clone_size: .
d_call: .
v_call: TRBV5-4
cdr3_aa: CASSLAGRNQETQYF
cdr3_nt: TGTGCCAGCAGCTTGGCCGGGAGAAATCAAGAGACCCAGTACTTC

j_call: TRBJ1-1
clone_size: few
d_call: TRBD1
v_call: TRBV20-1
cdr3_aa: CSAVDRDRGLMNTEAFF
cdr3_nt: TGCAGTGCCGTCGATAGGGACAGGGGCCTCATGAACACTGAAGCTTTCTTT

j_call: TRBJ1-4
clone_size: many
d_call: .
v_call: TRBV5-1
cdr3_aa: CASSLEAGRGKLFF
cdr3_nt: TGCGCCAGCAGCTTGGAGGCAGGCCGCGGAAAACTGTTTTTT

j_call: TRBJ2-3
clone_size: many
d_call: .
v_call: TRBV7-6
cdr3_aa: CASSPGLGLSDTQYF
cdr3_nt: TGTGCCAGCAGCCCGGGGTTGGGTCTTTCAGATACGCAGTATTTT

j_call: TRBJ2-1
clone_size: .
d_call: TRBD2
v_call: TRBV24-1
cdr3_aa: CATSAAIGREGLNEQFF
cdr3_nt: TGTGCCACCAGTGCTGCTATTGGGCGGGAGGGTCTCAATGAGCAGTTCTTC

j_call: TRBJ2-3
clone_size: once
d_call: TRBD1
v_call: TRBV5-1
cdr3_aa: CASSPLDRGTDTQYF
cdr3_nt: TGCGCCAGCAGCCCACTGGACAGGGGCACAGATACGCAGTATTTT

j_call: TRBJ2-3
clone_size: .
d_call: TRBD2
v_call: TRBV5-6
cdr3_aa: CASSFWTSGGDTQYF
cdr3_nt: TGTGCCAGCAGCTTCTGGACTAGCGGAGGAGATACGCAGTATTTT

j_call: TRBJ2-1
clone_size: many
d_call: TRBD2
v_call: TRBV15
cdr3_aa: CATSRVGGRALVEQFF
cdr3_nt: TGTGCCACCAGCAGAGTGGGCGGGAGGGCATTGGTTGAGCAGTTCTTC

j_call: TRBJ2-5
clone_size: .
d_call: TRBD2
v_call: TRBV6-4
cdr3_aa: CVSRTTTSGSMRSRETQYF
cdr3_nt: TGTGTCAGCAGGACCACGACTAGCGGGAGTATGAGATCCAGAGAGACCCAGTACTTC

j_call: TRBJ2-1
clone_size: few
d_call: .
v_call: TRBV9
cdr3_aa: CASSVARTGREQFF
cdr3_nt: TGTGCCAGCAGCGTAGCCCGGACGGGCCGTGAACAGTTCTTC

j_call: TRBJ2-7
clone_size: many
d_call: .
v_call: TRBV29-1
cdr3_aa: CSVGGGYEQYF
cdr3_nt: TGCAGCGTAGGGGGGGGCTACGAGCAGTACTTC

j_call: TRBJ2-2
clone_size: many
d_call: TRBD1
v_call: TRBV25-1
cdr3_aa: CASSEPFDRAGTGELFF
cdr3_nt: TGTGCCAGCAGTGAACCCTTCGACAGGGCAGGCACCGGGGAGCTGTTTTTT

j_call: TRBJ2-7
clone_size: .
d_call: TRBD2
v_call: TRBV5-1
cdr3_aa: CASSLAREVYEQYF
cdr3_nt: TGCGCCAGCAGCCTGGCCCGGGAGGTCTACGAGCAGTACTTC

j_call: TRBJ2-7
clone_size: many
d_call: TRBD1
v_call: TRBV12-3/TRBV12-4
cdr3_aa: CASSPRDSSYEQYF
cdr3_nt: TGTGCCAGCAGTCCCCGGGACAGCTCCTACGAGCAGTACTTC

j_call: TRBJ2-1
clone_size: many
d_call: .
v_call: TRBV20-1
cdr3_aa: CSASNPETYNEQFF
cdr3_nt: TGCAGTGCTAGTAATCCGGAGACCTACAATGAGCAGTTCTTC

j_call: TRBJ2-3
clone_size: many
d_call: .
v_call: TRBV24-1
cdr3_aa: CATSDPRRLSTDTQYF
cdr3_nt: TGTGCCACCAGTGACCCTCGACGTCTTAGCACAGATACGCAGTATTTT

j_call: TRBJ1-1
clone_size: many
d_call: .
v_call: TRBV18
cdr3_aa: CASSPLPRLNTEAFF
cdr3_nt: TGTGCCAGCTCACCACTACCCAGGTTGAACACTGAAGCTTTCTTT

j_call: TRBJ1-4
clone_size: few
d_call: TRBD1
v_call: TRBV20-1
cdr3_aa: CSATAWDRDEKLFF
cdr3_nt: TGCAGTGCCACCGCCTGGGACAGGGATGAAAAACTGTTTTTT

j_call: TRBJ2-1
clone_size: few
d_call: .
v_call: TRBV19
cdr3_aa: CASRRGGSQNEQFF
cdr3_nt: TGTGCCAGTAGGAGGGGTGGTTCGCAGAATGAGCAGTTCTTC

j_call: TRBJ2-7
clone_size: many
d_call: TRBD2
v_call: TRBV7-2
cdr3_aa: CASSPSSGPYEQYF
cdr3_nt: TGTGCCAGCAGCCCATCTAGCGGGCCTTACGAGCAGTACTTC

j_call: TRBJ2-7
clone_size: many
d_call: TRBD1
v_call: TRBV29-1
cdr3_aa: CSVEGTGDPYGQYF
cdr3_nt: TGCAGCGTAGAAGGGACAGGAGACCCCTACGGGCAGTACTTC

j_call: TRBJ1-2
clone_size: many
d_call: .
v_call: TRBV7-9
cdr3_aa: CASSLAKGNDGYTF
cdr3_nt: TGTGCCAGCAGCTTAGCCAAGGGTAACGATGGCTACACCTTC

j_call: TRBJ2-1
clone_size: many
d_call: .
v_call: TRBV27
cdr3_aa: CASSRNNEQFF
cdr3_nt: TGTGCCAGCAGCCGTAACAATGAGCAGTTCTTC